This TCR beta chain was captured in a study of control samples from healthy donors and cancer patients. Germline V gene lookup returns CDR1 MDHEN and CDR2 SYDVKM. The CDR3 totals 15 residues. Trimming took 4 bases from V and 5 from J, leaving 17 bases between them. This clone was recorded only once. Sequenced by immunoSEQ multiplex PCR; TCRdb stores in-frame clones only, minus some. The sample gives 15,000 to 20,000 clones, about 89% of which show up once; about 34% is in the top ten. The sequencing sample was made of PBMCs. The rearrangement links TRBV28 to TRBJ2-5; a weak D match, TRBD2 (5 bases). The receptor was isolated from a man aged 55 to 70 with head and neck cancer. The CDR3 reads CASSYPDLGKETQYF. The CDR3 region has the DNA TGTGCCAGCAGTTACCCGGACCTCGGGAAGGAGACCCAGTACTTC.